This is a list of T cell receptor beta chains from one sample in a study of human T cells and chemical hapten exposure. TCRdb used MiXCR to reprocess the RACE reads, holding one entry per CDR3 protein. The table records tens of thousands of distinct CDR3 sequences, 7.5% to 9.5% of them present only once. This material consisted of whole blood, taken in connection with sensitization to the hapten diphenylcyclopropenone (DPC). The receptors come from a woman aged 50 to 65 with alopecia areata. Some clones in this sample may be carry-over from other donors' samples. Each CDR3 is given with its conserved first and last residue. D genes are given only for firm matches. Clone size is shown for a subset of rows, as once, few, many or a class of expanded clone.

d_call: .; clone_size: .; j_call: TRBJ2-7; v_call: TRBV19; cdr3_aa: CASSIVWDPSYEQYF; cdr3_nt: TGTGCCAGTAGTATTGTTTGGGACCCCTCCTACGAGCAGTACTTC
d_call: .; clone_size: few; j_call: TRBJ1-1; v_call: TRBV2; cdr3_aa: CASSEIKAFF; cdr3_nt: TGTGCCAGCAGTGAAATAAAAGCTTTCTTT
d_call: .; clone_size: many; j_call: TRBJ1-1; v_call: TRBV7-2; cdr3_aa: CASSNSGSEAFF; cdr3_nt: TGTGCCAGCAGCAATTCCGGGAGCGAAGCTTTCTTT
d_call: .; clone_size: few; j_call: TRBJ2-6; v_call: TRBV7-9; cdr3_aa: CASSFLRSGANVLTF; cdr3_nt: TGTGCCAGCAGCTTTCTGCGGTCTGGGGCCAACGTCCTGACTTTC
d_call: .; clone_size: .; j_call: TRBJ2-1; v_call: TRBV14; cdr3_aa: CASSQDLASHNEQFF; cdr3_nt: TGTGCCAGCAGCCAAGATCTGGCTAGCCACAATGAGCAGTTCTTC
d_call: .; clone_size: .; j_call: TRBJ1-5; v_call: TRBV28; cdr3_aa: CASTLQGLTVGQPQHF; cdr3_nt: TGTGCCAGCACCCTTCAGGGTTTGACAGTCGGTCAGCCCCAGCATTTT
d_call: .; clone_size: .; j_call: TRBJ1-1; v_call: TRBV4-1; cdr3_aa: CASSRSENTEAFF; cdr3_nt: TGCGCCAGCAGCCGAAGCGAGAACACTGAAGCTTTCTTT
d_call: .; clone_size: few; j_call: TRBJ2-3; v_call: TRBV24-1; cdr3_aa: CATSDFGGASTDTQYF; cdr3_nt: TGTGCCACCAGTGATTTTGGAGGGGCTAGCACAGATACGCAGTATTTT
d_call: .; clone_size: .; j_call: TRBJ2-5; v_call: TRBV12-3/TRBV12-4; cdr3_aa: CASSLAGAVPTETQYF; cdr3_nt: TGTGCCAGCAGTTTAGCCGGGGCGGTCCCCACAGAGACCCAGTACTTC
d_call: .; clone_size: many; j_call: TRBJ1-5; v_call: TRBV28; cdr3_aa: CASSLAGGQPQHF; cdr3_nt: TGTGCCAGCAGTTTAGCGGGTGGCCAGCCCCAGCATTTT
d_call: TRBD2; clone_size: few; j_call: TRBJ2-3; v_call: TRBV18; cdr3_aa: CASSPFEPTSGSTDTQYF; cdr3_nt: TGTGCCAGCTCACCTTTCGAGCCGACTAGCGGGAGCACAGATACGCAGTATTTT
d_call: .; clone_size: .; j_call: TRBJ1-1; v_call: TRBV29-1; cdr3_aa: CSVGGGDAPKAFF; cdr3_nt: TGCAGCGTTGGTGGTGGAGACGCCCCTAAAGCTTTCTTT
d_call: .; clone_size: .; j_call: TRBJ1-1; v_call: TRBV12-3/TRBV12-4; cdr3_aa: CASSFDRIMNTEAFF; cdr3_nt: TGTGCCAGCAGTTTCGATAGAATAATGAACACTGAAGCTTTCTTT
d_call: TRBD2; clone_size: .; j_call: TRBJ2-1; v_call: TRBV29-1; cdr3_aa: CSVGAGGLEQFF; cdr3_nt: TGCAGCGTTGGGGCGGGAGGCCTCGAGCAGTTCTTC
d_call: .; clone_size: many; j_call: TRBJ2-7; v_call: TRBV20-1; cdr3_aa: CSARSGPNEQYF; cdr3_nt: TGCAGTGCTAGATCAGGGCCGAACGAGCAGTACTTC
d_call: TRBD1; clone_size: .; j_call: TRBJ2-3; v_call: TRBV15; cdr3_aa: CATSRGTGGPSTDTQYF; cdr3_nt: TGTGCCACCAGCAGAGGGACAGGGGGCCCCAGTACAGATACGCAGTATTTT
d_call: .; clone_size: few; j_call: TRBJ1-3; v_call: TRBV6-6; cdr3_aa: CASSPSGQSGNTIYF; cdr3_nt: TGTGCCAGCAGTCCCTCTGGACAAAGTGGAAACACCATATATTTT
d_call: .; clone_size: many; j_call: TRBJ1-6; v_call: TRBV6-5; cdr3_aa: CASSTRGRSRSPLHF; cdr3_nt: TGTGCCAGCAGTACCCGGGGCCGCAGCAGGTCACCCCTCCACTTT
d_call: TRBD2; clone_size: .; j_call: TRBJ2-3; v_call: TRBV20-1; cdr3_aa: CSARKTSGGRTDTQYF; cdr3_nt: TGCAGTGCTAGAAAAACTAGCGGGGGGCGCACAGATACGCAGTATTTT
d_call: .; clone_size: many; j_call: TRBJ1-5; v_call: TRBV21-1; cdr3_aa: CASSPLGDYSNQPQHF; cdr3_nt: TGTGCCAGCAGCCCTCTCGGCGACTATAGCAATCAGCCCCAGCATTTT
d_call: .; clone_size: many; j_call: TRBJ1-1; v_call: TRBV20-1; cdr3_aa: CSARFSTVNTEAFF; cdr3_nt: TGCAGTGCTAGATTCTCCACGGTGAACACTGAAGCTTTCTTT
d_call: .; clone_size: few; j_call: TRBJ1-5; v_call: TRBV12-3/TRBV12-4; cdr3_aa: CASSLGTEGQPQHF; cdr3_nt: TGTGCCAGCAGTTTGGGGACGGAGGGTCAGCCCCAGCATTTT
d_call: .; clone_size: .; j_call: TRBJ2-7; v_call: TRBV20-1; cdr3_aa: CSARTLSGYEQYF; cdr3_nt: TGCAGTGCTAGAACTCTTAGCGGTTACGAGCAGTACTTC
d_call: .; clone_size: few; j_call: TRBJ1-1; v_call: TRBV29-1; cdr3_aa: CSVEDLETEAFF; cdr3_nt: TGCAGCGTTGAAGATCTAGAGACTGAAGCTTTCTTT
d_call: TRBD1; clone_size: few; j_call: TRBJ1-1; v_call: TRBV12-3/TRBV12-4; cdr3_aa: CASSPPGTGAVTEAFF; cdr3_nt: TGTGCCAGCAGTCCTCCCGGGACAGGGGCGGTTACTGAAGCTTTCTTT
d_call: TRBD1; clone_size: .; j_call: TRBJ1-2; v_call: TRBV7-9; cdr3_aa: CASSLQGAGYTF; cdr3_nt: TGTGCCAGCAGCTTACAGGGGGCTGGCTACACCTTC
d_call: .; clone_size: many; j_call: TRBJ1-3; v_call: TRBV20-1; cdr3_aa: CSASGISGNTIYF; cdr3_nt: TGCAGTGCTTCCGGAATTTCTGGAAACACCATATATTTT
d_call: TRBD1; clone_size: few; j_call: TRBJ2-7; v_call: TRBV5-1; cdr3_aa: CASSLVTQGDGAEQYF; cdr3_nt: TGCGCCAGCAGCTTGGTGACACAGGGGGATGGGGCCGAGCAGTACTTC
d_call: .; clone_size: many; j_call: TRBJ2-7; v_call: TRBV5-1; cdr3_aa: CASSLDTLYEQYF; cdr3_nt: TGCGCCAGCAGCCTAGACACTCTCTACGAGCAGTACTTC
d_call: .; clone_size: few; j_call: TRBJ2-3; v_call: TRBV7-9; cdr3_aa: CASSRISTDTQYF; cdr3_nt: TGTGCCAGCAGCCGGATTAGCACAGATACGCAGTATTTT
d_call: .; clone_size: .; j_call: TRBJ2-7; v_call: TRBV7-9; cdr3_aa: CASEPQTFDVSYEQYF; cdr3_nt: TGTGCCAGCGAGCCACAAACGTTCGACGTTTCCTACGAGCAGTACTTC
d_call: TRBD1; clone_size: few; j_call: TRBJ2-2; v_call: TRBV2; cdr3_aa: CASSAGTVNTGELFF; cdr3_nt: TGTGCCAGCAGTGCCGGGACAGTTAACACCGGGGAGCTGTTTTTT
d_call: TRBD1; clone_size: few; j_call: TRBJ1-5; v_call: TRBV18; cdr3_aa: CASSLSGQGRNQPQHF; cdr3_nt: TGTGCCAGCTCACTGTCAGGACAGGGGAGAAATCAGCCCCAGCATTTT
d_call: .; clone_size: .; j_call: TRBJ2-3; v_call: TRBV2; cdr3_aa: CASSEFGPAGADTQYF; cdr3_nt: TGTGCCAGCAGTGAATTTGGGCCAGCAGGGGCAGATACGCAGTATTTT
d_call: .; clone_size: .; j_call: TRBJ2-5; v_call: TRBV20-1; cdr3_aa: CSANPSAKETQYF; cdr3_nt: TGCAGTGCTAATCCAAGCGCTAAAGAGACCCAGTACTTC
d_call: .; clone_size: .; j_call: TRBJ2-3; v_call: TRBV20-1; cdr3_aa: CSAPLGSARVTDTQYF; cdr3_nt: TGCAGTGCCCCTCTGGGGAGCGCAAGAGTCACAGATACGCAGTATTTT
d_call: TRBD1; clone_size: .; j_call: TRBJ1-6; v_call: TRBV6-2/TRBV6-3; cdr3_aa: CATRGQEYSPLHF; cdr3_nt: TGTGCCACGCGGGGACAGGAGTATTCACCCCTCCACTTT
d_call: .; clone_size: few; j_call: TRBJ1-1; v_call: TRBV9; cdr3_aa: CASSVDGAEAFF; cdr3_nt: TGTGCCAGCAGCGTAGACGGGGCTGAAGCTTTCTTT
d_call: .; clone_size: .; j_call: TRBJ1-6; v_call: TRBV18; cdr3_aa: CASSPRDQGRQNSPLHF; cdr3_nt: TGTGCCAGCTCACCAAGGGACCAAGGACGGCAAAATTCACCCCTCCACTTT
d_call: .; clone_size: .; j_call: TRBJ2-1; v_call: TRBV2; cdr3_aa: CASSDAGSSYNEQFF; cdr3_nt: TGTGCCAGCAGTGACGCTGGCAGCTCCTACAATGAGCAGTTCTTC
d_call: .; clone_size: few; j_call: TRBJ1-6; v_call: TRBV7-9; cdr3_aa: CASSLRAYNSPLHF; cdr3_nt: TGTGCCAGCAGCCTCCGGGCCTATAATTCACCCCTCCACTTT
d_call: .; clone_size: .; j_call: TRBJ1-1; v_call: TRBV29-1; cdr3_aa: CSSAGNTEAFF; cdr3_nt: TGCAGCTCCGCAGGGAACACTGAAGCTTTCTTT
d_call: .; clone_size: many; j_call: TRBJ2-4; v_call: TRBV6-5; cdr3_aa: CASSYTGGGVKNIQYF; cdr3_nt: TGTGCCAGCAGTTATACTGGAGGTGGGGTCAAAAACATTCAGTACTTC
d_call: .; clone_size: few; j_call: TRBJ2-5; v_call: TRBV5-1; cdr3_aa: CTSSPVRGEETQYF; cdr3_nt: TGCACCAGCAGCCCGGTCCGAGGGGAGGAGACCCAGTACTTC
d_call: .; clone_size: few; j_call: TRBJ2-7; v_call: TRBV28; cdr3_aa: CASSLFGADLHEQYF; cdr3_nt: TGTGCCAGCAGTTTATTCGGAGCTGACTTGCACGAGCAGTACTTC
d_call: TRBD2; clone_size: .; j_call: TRBJ2-3; v_call: TRBV7-2; cdr3_aa: CASSLVASGGATDTQYF; cdr3_nt: TGTGCCAGCAGCTTAGTGGCAAGCGGGGGGGCCACAGATACGCAGTATTTT
d_call: TRBD1; clone_size: many; j_call: TRBJ1-4; v_call: TRBV12-3/TRBV12-4; cdr3_aa: CASSLYRGREKLFF; cdr3_nt: TGTGCCAGCAGTTTGTACAGGGGGCGTGAAAAACTGTTTTTT
d_call: .; clone_size: .; j_call: TRBJ2-5; v_call: TRBV12-3/TRBV12-4; cdr3_aa: CASSLSGGETQYF; cdr3_nt: TGTGCCAGCAGCCTCAGCGGAGGAGAGACCCAGTACTTC
d_call: TRBD2; clone_size: few; j_call: TRBJ2-1; v_call: TRBV20-1; cdr3_aa: CSASSGGAGEQFF; cdr3_nt: TGCAGTGCTTCTAGCGGGGGGGCCGGTGAGCAGTTCTTC
d_call: TRBD1; clone_size: many; j_call: TRBJ2-2; v_call: TRBV29-1; cdr3_aa: CSVLWGTGTGTGELFF; cdr3_nt: TGCAGCGTCTTATGGGGGACAGGGACAGGGACCGGGGAGCTGTTTTTT
d_call: TRBD1; clone_size: few; j_call: TRBJ1-6; v_call: TRBV29-1; cdr3_aa: CSARGTGNSPLHF; cdr3_nt: TGCAGCGCCAGGGGGACGGGGAATTCACCCCTCCACTTT
d_call: .; clone_size: many; j_call: TRBJ1-1; v_call: TRBV10-3; cdr3_aa: CAISERGGLNTEAFF; cdr3_nt: TGTGCCATCAGTGAGAGGGGGGGGTTGAACACTGAAGCTTTCTTT